Below are 12 T cell receptor beta chains sequenced from a single sample in a study of blood T cell repertoires in COVID-19. TCRdb keeps only in-frame clones here, not all; method: immunoSEQ multiplex PCR. This sample has some 130,000 clones, with approximately 82% found just once. Sequenced input: peripheral blood. The receptors here all came from a man aged 55 to 70 who had recovered from COVID-19.

This clone is a singleton in its sample. V gene TRBV4-3 combines with J gene TRBJ2-1, with TRBD2 identical over 11 bases. This CDR3 spans 16 amino acids. Germline V lookup: CDR1 LGHNA, CDR2 YSLEER. V lost 0 bases and J lost 5; bases outside the gene matches: 3. The CDR3 DNA follows: TGCGCCAGCAGCCAAGAGGGACTAGCGGCAAACAATGAGCAGTTCTTC. Translating gives CASSQEGLAANNEQFF.

The chain recombines TRBV5-6 with TRBJ2-1, with 11 bases aligning to TRBD2. The CDR3 is made up of 16 amino acids. Trimming removed 2 bases from V and 2 bases from J; junction bases left unmatched: 3. Germline V CDR1 and CDR2: SGHDT, YYEEEE. The CDR3 bases are TGTGCCAGCAGCTTCGTAGCGGGGGGGACCTACAATGAGCAGTTCTTC. This gives the protein CASSFVAGGTYNEQFF.

The chain carries TRBV7-2 and TRBJ2-3; D possibly corresponds to TRBD2 (6 bases). CDR3 size: 16 residues. Trimming removed 6 bases at V and 8 bases at J, with 24 bases between. Germline CDR1 SGHTA, CDR2 FQGNSA. CDR3 DNA sequence: TGTGCCAGCAGTCGCTACCGGGGCCGCCCCGGGGGTACGCAGTATTTT. Protein product: CASSRYRGRPGGTQYF.

V is TRBV24-1 and J is TRBJ1-6; 7 bases fit TRBD1. Germline CDR1 KGHDR, CDR2 SFDVKD. The CDR3 spans 14 residues. V trimming: 5 bases; J trimming: 8 bases; junction bases outside the gene matches: 5. CDR3 protein: CATSGRGPDSPLHF. In DNA form, the CDR3 reads TGTGCCACCAGTGGGAGGGGGCCGGATTCACCCCTCCACTTT.

This chain connects TRBV10-1 to TRBJ2-3, with 9 bases identical to TRBD2. CDR1 and CDR2 (germline): WNHNN, SYGVQD (reference sequence). Losses at the gene ends were 6 bases for V and 3 bases for J; bases not matched to a gene: 4. The CDR3 totals 14 residues. The DNA for the CDR3 is TGCGCCAGCAGCCACGGACTAGCGACAGATACGCAGTATTTT. Protein product: CASSHGLATDTQYF.

The chain recombines TRBV18 with TRBJ2-3; 10 nucleotides agree with TRBD1. Germline V gene sequence: CDR1 KGHSH, CDR2 LQKENI. The CDR3 has 15 residues. Trimming at V came to 3 bases and at J to 2 bases, leaving 2 bases not matched to a gene. The CDR3 sequence: CASSPGTGVTDTQYF. The CDR3 DNA reads TGTGCCAGCTCACCGGGGACAGGGGTCACAGATACGCAGTATTTT.

This chain links TRBV5-5 with TRBJ1-2; perhaps TRBD1 as D (5 bases). V was clipped by 3 bases and J by 1 base, with 7 bases between them. Per the germline V gene, CDR1 is SGHKS and CDR2 is YYEKEE (reference sequence). The CDR3 sequence is 13 residues long. The DNA for the CDR3 is TGTGCCAGCAGCTCCAGGGTTAACTATGGCTACACCTTC. It is translated as CASSSRVNYGYTF.

The J gene is TRBJ1-4, the V gene TRBV9, with a weak D call TRBD1 (5 bases). The V and J ends lost 2 bases and 3 bases respectively, with 11 bases between them. CDR1 is SGDLS, CDR2 YYNGEE, per germline. This CDR3 region has 15 residues. This chain's CDR3 is CASSVNDRPNEKLFF. CDR3 in DNA: TGTGCCAGCAGCGTTAACGACAGACCTAATGAAAAACTGTTTTTT. Full variable domain (remainder filled in from reference TRBV9 and TRBJ1-4): DSGVTQTPKHLITATGQRVTLRCSPRSGDLSVYWYQQSLDQGLQFLIQYYNGEERAKGNILERFSAQQFPDLHSELNLSSLELGDSALYFCASSVNDRPNEKLFFGSGTQLSVL.

The chain is built from TRBV10-3 and TRBJ2-5; the D gene is possibly TRBD1 (6 bases). V lost 2 bases to trimming and J lost 4 bases, with 14 bases between them. The CDR3 spans 15 residues. Germline loops: CDR1 ENHRY, CDR2 SYGVKD. CDR3 in DNA: TGTGCCATCAGTGAGCAAAGGGGGAACCTAGAGACCCAGTACTTC. This codes for CAISEQRGNLETQYF.

The chain links TRBV7-2 to TRBJ2-5, with no clear D. Germline assignment: CDR1 SGHTA and CDR2 FQGNSA. The CDR3 runs to 13 residues. Between the trimmed V and J ends, which lost 3 bases and 0 bases, there was a span of 5 bases. The CDR3 loop reads CASSFPYQETQYF. Here the CDR3 DNA reads TGTGCCAGCAGCTTTCCGTACCAAGAGACCCAGTACTTC.

V usage is TRBV5-1 and J usage is TRBJ1-4, with a weak D call TRBD1 (6 bases). Germline assignment: CDR1 SGHRS and CDR2 YFSETQ. CDR3 length equals 15 residues. Trimming shortened V by 4 bases and J by 3 bases, and 13 bases separated the two germline ends. In DNA, the CDR3 is TGCGCCAGCAGCACTACAGGGCTGGCTAATGAAAAACTGTTTTTT. Translation: CASSTTGLANEKLFF.

The V call is TRBV5-6, the J call TRBJ2-3, with 7 nucleotides matching TRBD2. Losses at the gene ends were 3 bases for V and 0 bases for J; bases not matched to a gene: 7. Germline-derived CDR1 and CDR2 are SGHDT and YYEEEE. The CDR3 is made up of 16 amino acids. CDR3 DNA sequence: TGTGCCAGCAGCTGGGGGGGAGTTCTAAGCACAGATACGCAGTATTTT. As protein: CASSWGGVLSTDTQYF.